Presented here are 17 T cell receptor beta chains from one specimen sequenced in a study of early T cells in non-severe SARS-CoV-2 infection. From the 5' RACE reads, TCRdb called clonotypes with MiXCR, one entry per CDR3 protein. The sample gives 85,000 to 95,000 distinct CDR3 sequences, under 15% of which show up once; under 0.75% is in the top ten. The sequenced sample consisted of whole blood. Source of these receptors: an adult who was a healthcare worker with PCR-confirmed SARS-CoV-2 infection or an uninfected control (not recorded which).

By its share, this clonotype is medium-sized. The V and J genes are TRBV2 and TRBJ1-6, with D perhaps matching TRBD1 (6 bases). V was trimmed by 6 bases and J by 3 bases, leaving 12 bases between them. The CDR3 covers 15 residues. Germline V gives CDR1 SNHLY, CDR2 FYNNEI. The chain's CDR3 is CASRTTGNYNSPLHF. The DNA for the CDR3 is TGTGCCAGCAGGACGACAGGAAACTATAATTCACCCCTCCACTTT.

The CDR3: CASRQGNNSPLHF. The CDR3 coding sequence is TGCGCCAGCCGACAGGGAAACAATTCACCCCTCCACTTT. V is TRBV5-1 and J is TRBJ1-6, with TRBD1 identical over 7 bases. The V segment lost 7 bases and the J segment 7 bases; nucleotides outside the gene matches: 5. The CDR3 is 13 amino acids. From germline, CDR1 is SGHRS and CDR2 YFSETQ.

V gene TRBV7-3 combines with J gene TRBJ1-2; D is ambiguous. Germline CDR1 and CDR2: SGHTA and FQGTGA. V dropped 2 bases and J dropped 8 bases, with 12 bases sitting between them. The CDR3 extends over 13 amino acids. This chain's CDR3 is CASSLLPGEGYTF. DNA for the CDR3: TGTGCCAGCAGCTTATTGCCGGGCGAGGGCTACACCTTC.

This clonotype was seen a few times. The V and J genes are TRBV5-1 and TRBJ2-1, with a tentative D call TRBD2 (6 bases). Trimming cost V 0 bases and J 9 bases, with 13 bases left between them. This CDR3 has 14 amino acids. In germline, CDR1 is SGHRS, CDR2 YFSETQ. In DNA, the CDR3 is TGCGCCAGCAGCTTGGGCGCGGGGCCTAGTGAGCAGTTCTTC. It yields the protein CASSLGAGPSEQFF.

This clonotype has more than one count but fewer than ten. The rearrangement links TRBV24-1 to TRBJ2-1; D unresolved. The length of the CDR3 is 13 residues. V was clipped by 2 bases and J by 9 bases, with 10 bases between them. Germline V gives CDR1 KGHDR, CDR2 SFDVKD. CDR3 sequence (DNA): TGTGCCACCAGTGATTCCGGGTACCGTGAGCAGTTCTTC. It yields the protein CATSDSGYREQFF.

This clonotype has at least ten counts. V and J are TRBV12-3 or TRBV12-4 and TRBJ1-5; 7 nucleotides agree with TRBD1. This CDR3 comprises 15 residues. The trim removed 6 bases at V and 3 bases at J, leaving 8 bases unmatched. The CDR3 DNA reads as TGTGCCAGCAGCCTACGACAGGGACCCAATCAGCCCCAGCATTTT. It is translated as CASSLRQGPNQPQHF.

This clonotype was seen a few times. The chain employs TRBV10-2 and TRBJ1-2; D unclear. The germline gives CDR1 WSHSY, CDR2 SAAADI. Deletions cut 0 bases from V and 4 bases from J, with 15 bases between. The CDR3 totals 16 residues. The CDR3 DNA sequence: TGCGCCAGCAGTGAGTCGACTCTCGGCTTTTTCTATGGCTACACCTTC. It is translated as CASSESTLGFFYGYTF.

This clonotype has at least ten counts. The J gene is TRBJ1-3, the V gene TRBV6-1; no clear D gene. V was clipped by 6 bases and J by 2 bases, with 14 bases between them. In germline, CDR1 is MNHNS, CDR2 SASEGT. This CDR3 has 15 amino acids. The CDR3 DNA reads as TGTGCCAGCAGCCATTTGAAGAGAACTGGAAACACCATATATTTT. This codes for CASSHLKRTGNTIYF.

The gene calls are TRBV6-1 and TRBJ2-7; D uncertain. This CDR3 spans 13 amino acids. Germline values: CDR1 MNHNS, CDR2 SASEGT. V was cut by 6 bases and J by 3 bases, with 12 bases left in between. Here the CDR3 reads CASSGLASYEQYV. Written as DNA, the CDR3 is TGTGCCAGCAGCGGGTTAGCTAGCTACGAGCAGTACGTC.

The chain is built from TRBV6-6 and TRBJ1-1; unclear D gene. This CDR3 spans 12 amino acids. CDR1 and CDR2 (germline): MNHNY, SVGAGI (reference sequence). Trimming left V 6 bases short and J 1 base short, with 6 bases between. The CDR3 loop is CASRGGNTEAFF. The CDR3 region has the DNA TGTGCCAGCAGAGGAGGGAACACTGAAGCTTTCTTT.

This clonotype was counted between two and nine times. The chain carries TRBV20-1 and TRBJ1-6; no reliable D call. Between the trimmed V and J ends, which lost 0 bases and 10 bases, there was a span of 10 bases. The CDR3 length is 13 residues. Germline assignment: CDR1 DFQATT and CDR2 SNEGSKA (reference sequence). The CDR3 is CSARDGASSPLHF. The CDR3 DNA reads TGCAGTGCTAGAGATGGAGCGAGCTCACCCCTCCACTTT.

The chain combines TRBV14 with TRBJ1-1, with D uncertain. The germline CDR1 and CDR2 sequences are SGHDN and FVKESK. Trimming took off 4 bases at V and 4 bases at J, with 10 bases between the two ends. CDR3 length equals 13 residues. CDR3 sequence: CASSLIDGTEAFF. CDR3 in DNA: TGTGCCAGCAGCCTCATAGATGGCACTGAAGCTTTCTTT.

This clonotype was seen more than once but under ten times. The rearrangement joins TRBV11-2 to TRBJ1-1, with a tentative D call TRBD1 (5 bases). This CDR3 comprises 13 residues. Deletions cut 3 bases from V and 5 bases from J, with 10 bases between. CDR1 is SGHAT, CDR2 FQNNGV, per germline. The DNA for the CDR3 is TGTGCCAGCAGCTTGTGGGGCAGGACTGAAGCTTTCTTT. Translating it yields CASSLWGRTEAFF.

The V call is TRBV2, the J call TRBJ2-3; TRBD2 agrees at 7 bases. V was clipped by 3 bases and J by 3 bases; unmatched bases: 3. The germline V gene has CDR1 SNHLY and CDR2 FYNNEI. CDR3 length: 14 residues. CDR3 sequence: CASSEIGGTDTQYF. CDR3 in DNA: TGTGCCAGCAGTGAGATCGGGGGGACAGATACGCAGTATTTT.

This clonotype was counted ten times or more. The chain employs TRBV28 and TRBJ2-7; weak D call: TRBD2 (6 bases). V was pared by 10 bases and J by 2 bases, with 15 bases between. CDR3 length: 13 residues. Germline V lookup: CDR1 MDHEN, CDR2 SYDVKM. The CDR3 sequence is CATEGRGAYEQYV. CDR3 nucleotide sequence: TGTGCCACCGAGGGACGCGGGGCCTACGAGCAGTACGTC.

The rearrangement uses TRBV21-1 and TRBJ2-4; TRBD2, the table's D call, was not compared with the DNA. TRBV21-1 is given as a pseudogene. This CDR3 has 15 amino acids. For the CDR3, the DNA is TGTGCCAGCAGCCAGTGCGGGGTGGGCAAAAACATTCAGTACTTC. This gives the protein CASSQCGVGKNIQYF.

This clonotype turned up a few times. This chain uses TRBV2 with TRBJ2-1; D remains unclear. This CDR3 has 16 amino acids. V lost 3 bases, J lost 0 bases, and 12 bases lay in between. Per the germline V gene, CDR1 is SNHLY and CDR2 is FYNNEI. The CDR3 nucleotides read TGTGCCAGCAGTGACCTGAGAGAGAGCTCCTACAATGAGCAGTTCTTC. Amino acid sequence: CASSDLRESSYNEQFF. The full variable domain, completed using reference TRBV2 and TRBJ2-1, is EPEVTQTPSHQVTQMGQEVILRCVPISNHLYFYWYRQILGQKVEFLVSFYNNEISEKSEIFDDQFSVERPDGSNFTLKIRSTKLEDSAMYFCASSDLRESSYNEQFFGPGTRLTVL.